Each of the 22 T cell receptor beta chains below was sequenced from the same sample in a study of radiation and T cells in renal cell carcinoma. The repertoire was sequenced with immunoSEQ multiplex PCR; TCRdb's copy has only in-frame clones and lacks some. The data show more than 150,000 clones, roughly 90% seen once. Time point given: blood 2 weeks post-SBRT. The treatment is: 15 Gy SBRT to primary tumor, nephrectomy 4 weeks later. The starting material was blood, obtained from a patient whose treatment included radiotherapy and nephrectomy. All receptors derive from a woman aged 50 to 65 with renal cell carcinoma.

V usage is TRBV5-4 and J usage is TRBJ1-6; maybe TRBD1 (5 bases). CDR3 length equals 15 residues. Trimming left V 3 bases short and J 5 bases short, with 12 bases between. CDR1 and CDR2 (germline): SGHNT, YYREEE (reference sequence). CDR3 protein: CASSWAGGDNSPLHF. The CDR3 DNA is TGTGCCAGCAGCTGGGCTGGAGGGGATAATTCACCCCTCCACTTT. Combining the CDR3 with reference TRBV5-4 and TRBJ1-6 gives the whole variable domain ETGVTQSPTHLIKTRGQQVTLRCSSQSGHNTVSWYQQALGQGPQFIFQYYREEENGRGNFPPRFSGLQFPNYSSELNVNALELDDSALYLCASSWAGGDNSPLHFGNGTRLTVT.

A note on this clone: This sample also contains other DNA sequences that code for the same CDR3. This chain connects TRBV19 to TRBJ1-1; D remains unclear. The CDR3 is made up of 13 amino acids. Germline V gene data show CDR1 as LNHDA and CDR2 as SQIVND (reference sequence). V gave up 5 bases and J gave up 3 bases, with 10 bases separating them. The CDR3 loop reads CASSVDGDTEAFF. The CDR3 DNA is TGTGCCAGTAGTGTTGACGGAGACACTGAAGCTTTCTTT.

Written as DNA, the CDR3 is TGCGCCAGCAGTGATCGGACAGGGAGGGGGGCTGAAGCTTTCTTT. As protein: CASSDRTGRGAEAFF. The genes are TRBV10-1 and TRBJ1-1; 8 positions agree with TRBD1. V shed 3 bases, J shed 6 bases, and the junction held 9 bases outside the gene matches. Germline CDR1 reads WNHNN; CDR2 reads SYGVQD (reference sequence). CDR3 length: 15 amino acids.

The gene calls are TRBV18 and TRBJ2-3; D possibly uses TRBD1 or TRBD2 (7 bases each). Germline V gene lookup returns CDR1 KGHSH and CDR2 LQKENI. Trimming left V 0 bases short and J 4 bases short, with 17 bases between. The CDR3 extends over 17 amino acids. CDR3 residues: CASSPPRGGNLADTQYF. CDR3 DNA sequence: TGTGCCAGCTCACCACCCAGGGGGGGCAATTTAGCAGATACGCAGTATTTT.

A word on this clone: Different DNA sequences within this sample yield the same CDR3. CDR3 loop: CASSDRGFNYGYTF. CDR3 nucleotide sequence: TGTGCCAGCAGTGACCGGGGATTTAACTATGGCTACACCTTC. This chain connects TRBV6-1 to TRBJ1-2; D gene ambiguous. V gave up 3 bases and J gave up 1 base, with 9 bases separating them. This CDR3 region has 14 residues. CDR1 is MNHNS and CDR2 is SASEGT in the germline V gene.

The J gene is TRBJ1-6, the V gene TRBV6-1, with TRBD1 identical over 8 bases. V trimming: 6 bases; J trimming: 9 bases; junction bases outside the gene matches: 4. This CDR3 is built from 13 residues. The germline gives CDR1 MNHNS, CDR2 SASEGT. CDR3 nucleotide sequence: TGTGCCAGCAGGGACAGGGAGGGTTCACCCCTCCACTTT. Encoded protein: CASRDREGSPLHF.

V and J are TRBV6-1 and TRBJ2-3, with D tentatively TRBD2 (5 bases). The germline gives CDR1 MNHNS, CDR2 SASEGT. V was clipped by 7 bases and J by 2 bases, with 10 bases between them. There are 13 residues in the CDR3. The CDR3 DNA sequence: TGTGCCAGCATCTCGAGGGACACAGATACGCAGTATTTT. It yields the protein CASISRDTDTQYF.

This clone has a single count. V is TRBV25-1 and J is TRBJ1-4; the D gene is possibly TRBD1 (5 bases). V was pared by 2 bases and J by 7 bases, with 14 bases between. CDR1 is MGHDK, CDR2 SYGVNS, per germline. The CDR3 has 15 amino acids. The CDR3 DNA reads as TGTGCCAGCAGTGAAAAAGAGTCAAGGGGTGAAAAACTGTTTTTT. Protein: CASSEKESRGEKLFF. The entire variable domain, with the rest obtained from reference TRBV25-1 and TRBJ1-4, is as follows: EADIYQTPRYLVIGTGKKITLECSQTMGHDKMYWYQQDPGMELHLIHYSYGVNSTEKGDLSSESTVSRIRTEHFPLTLESARPSHTSQYLCASSEKESRGEKLFFGSGTQLSVL.

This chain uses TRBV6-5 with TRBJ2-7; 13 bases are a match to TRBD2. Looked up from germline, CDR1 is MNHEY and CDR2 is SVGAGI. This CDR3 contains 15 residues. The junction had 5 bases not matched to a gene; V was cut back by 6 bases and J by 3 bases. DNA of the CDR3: TGTGCCAGCAGGTGGACTAGCGGGGGAGTCTACGAGCAGTACTTC. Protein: CASRWTSGGVYEQYF.

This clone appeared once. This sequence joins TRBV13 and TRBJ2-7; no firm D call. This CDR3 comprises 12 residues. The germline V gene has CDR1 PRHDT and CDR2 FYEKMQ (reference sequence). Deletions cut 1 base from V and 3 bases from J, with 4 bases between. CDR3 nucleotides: TGTGCCAGCAGCTTAGATCGCTACGAGCAGTACTTC. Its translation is CASSLDRYEQYF.

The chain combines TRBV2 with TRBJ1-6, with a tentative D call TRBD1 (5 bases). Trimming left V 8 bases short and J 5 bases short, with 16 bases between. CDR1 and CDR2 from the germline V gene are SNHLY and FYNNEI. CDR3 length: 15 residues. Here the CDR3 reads CASLPPGANNSPLHF. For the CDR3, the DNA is TGTGCCAGCCTCCCTCCCGGGGCGAATAATTCACCCCTCCACTTT. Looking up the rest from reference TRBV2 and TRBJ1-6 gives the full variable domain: EPEVTQTPSHQVTQMGQEVILRCVPISNHLYFYWYRQILGQKVEFLVSFYNNEISEKSEIFDDQFSVERPDGSNFTLKIRSTKLEDSAMYFCASLPPGANNSPLHFGNGTRLTVT.

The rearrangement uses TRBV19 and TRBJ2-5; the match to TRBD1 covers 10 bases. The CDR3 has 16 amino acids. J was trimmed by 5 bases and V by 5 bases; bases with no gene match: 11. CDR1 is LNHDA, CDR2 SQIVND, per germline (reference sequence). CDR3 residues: CASSGSRTGGGETQYF. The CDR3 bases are TGTGCCAGTAGTGGATCCCGGACAGGGGGAGGGGAGACCCAGTACTTC. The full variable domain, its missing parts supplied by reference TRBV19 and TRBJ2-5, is DGGITQSPKYLFRKEGQNVTLSCEQNLNHDAMYWYRQDPGQGLRLIYYSQIVNDFQKGDIAEGYSVSREKKESFPLTVTSAQKNPTAFYLCASSGSRTGGGETQYFGPGTRLLVL.

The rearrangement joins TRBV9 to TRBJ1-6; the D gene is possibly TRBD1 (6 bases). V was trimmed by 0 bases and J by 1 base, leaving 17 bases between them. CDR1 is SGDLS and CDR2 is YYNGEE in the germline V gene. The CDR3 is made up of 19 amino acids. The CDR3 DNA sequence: TGTGCCAGCAGCGTAGGAATCGAGGGGGGCAGGTCCTATAATTCACCCCTCCACTTT. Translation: CASSVGIEGGRSYNSPLHF.

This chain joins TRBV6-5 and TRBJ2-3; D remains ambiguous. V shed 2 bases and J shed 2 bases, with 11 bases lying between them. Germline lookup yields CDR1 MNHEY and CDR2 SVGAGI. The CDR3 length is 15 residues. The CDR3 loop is CASSYGGSVTDTQYF. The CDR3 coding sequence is TGTGCCAGCAGTTACGGTGGCAGTGTCACAGATACGCAGTATTTT.

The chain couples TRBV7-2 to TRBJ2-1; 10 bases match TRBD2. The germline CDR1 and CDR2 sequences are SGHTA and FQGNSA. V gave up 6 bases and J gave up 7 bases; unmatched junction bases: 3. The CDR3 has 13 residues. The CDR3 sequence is CASRSTSGNEQFF. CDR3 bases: TGTGCCAGCAGGTCGACTAGCGGGAATGAGCAGTTCTTC.

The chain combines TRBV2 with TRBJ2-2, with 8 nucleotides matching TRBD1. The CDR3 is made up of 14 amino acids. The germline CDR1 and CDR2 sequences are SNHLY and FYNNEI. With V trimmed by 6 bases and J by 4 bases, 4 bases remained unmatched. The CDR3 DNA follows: TGTGCCAGCAGAAGGACAGGGACCACCGGGGAGCTGTTTTTT. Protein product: CASRRTGTTGELFF. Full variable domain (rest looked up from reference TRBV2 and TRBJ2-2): EPEVTQTPSHQVTQMGQEVILRCVPISNHLYFYWYRQILGQKVEFLVSFYNNEISEKSEIFDDQFSVERPDGSNFTLKIRSTKLEDSAMYFCASRRTGTTGELFFGEGSRLTVL.

This chain's CDR3 is CASRDGETQYF. The DNA for the CDR3 is TGTGCCAGCAGGGACGGAGAGACCCAGTACTTC. The chain recombines TRBV7-9 with TRBJ2-5; no clear D gene. Germline values: CDR1 SEHNR, CDR2 FQNEAQ (reference sequence). The CDR3 covers 11 residues. Trimming stripped 6 bases from V and 4 bases from J, with 6 bases between.

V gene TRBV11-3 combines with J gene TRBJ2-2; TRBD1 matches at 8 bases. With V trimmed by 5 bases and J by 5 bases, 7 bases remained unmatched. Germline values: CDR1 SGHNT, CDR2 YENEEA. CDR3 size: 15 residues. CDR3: CASSRTTGGTGELFF. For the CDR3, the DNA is TGTGCCAGCAGCCGAACCACAGGGGGAACCGGGGAGCTGTTTTTT.

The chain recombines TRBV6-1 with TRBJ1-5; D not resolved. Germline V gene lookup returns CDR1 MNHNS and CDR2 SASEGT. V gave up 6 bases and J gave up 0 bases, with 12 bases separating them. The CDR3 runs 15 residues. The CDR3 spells CASRKPAGSNQPQHF. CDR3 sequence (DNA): TGTGCCAGCAGAAAACCAGCGGGTAGCAATCAGCCCCAGCATTTT.

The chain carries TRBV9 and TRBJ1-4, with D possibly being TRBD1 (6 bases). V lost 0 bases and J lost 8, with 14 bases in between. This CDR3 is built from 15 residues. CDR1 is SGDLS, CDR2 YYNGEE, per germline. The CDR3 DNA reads TGTGCCAGCAGCGTAGGAGGGGGGTTGGGGGAAAAACTGTTTTTT. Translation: CASSVGGGLGEKLFF.

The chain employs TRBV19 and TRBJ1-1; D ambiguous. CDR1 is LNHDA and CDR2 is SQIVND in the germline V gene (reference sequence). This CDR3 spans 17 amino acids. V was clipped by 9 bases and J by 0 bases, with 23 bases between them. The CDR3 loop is CASRQSSSTILNTEAFF. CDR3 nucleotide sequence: TGTGCCAGCCGGCAGTCGAGCTCGACGATATTGAACACTGAAGCTTTCTTT.

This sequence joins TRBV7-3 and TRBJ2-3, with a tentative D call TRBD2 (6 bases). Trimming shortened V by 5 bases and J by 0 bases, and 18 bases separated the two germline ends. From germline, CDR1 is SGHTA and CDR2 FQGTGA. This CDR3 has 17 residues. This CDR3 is CASSPLTPGLSTDTQYF. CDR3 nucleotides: TGTGCCAGCAGCCCACTTACCCCGGGACTTAGCACAGATACGCAGTATTTT.